This T cell receptor (beta chain) was retrieved from a study of T cell responses to AZD1222 COVID-19 vaccine. The study's findings and limits: The CD4 TCRs associated with vaccination extended across spike and predominated at 160-218 and 743-854. In all cases, repertoires were sampled only after the peak T cell response.

CDR1 and CDR2 from the germline V gene are LGHDT and YNNKEL (reference sequence). V lost 2 bases, J lost 10 bases, and 4 bases stayed unmatched. The CDR3 contains 12 residues. Sequencing was performed with immunoSEQ multiplex PCR; in TCRdb, only in-frame clones are kept and a portion is missing. Of about 110,000 clones listed, 80% to 95% are singletons. Whether given at about 4 or about 12 weeks, second doses were pooled. Concerning this clone itself: Antigen specificity is unknown.

The starting material was peripheral blood, obtained 28 days after the second AZD1222 dose. The source is an adult who received the AZD1222 COVID-19 vaccine. This sequence joins TRBV3-1 (or the pseudogene TRBV3-2) and TRBJ1-2; TRBD1 matches at 7 bases. The CDR3 loop reads CASSQRRGLYTF. CDR3 DNA sequence: TGTGCCAGCAGCCAACGAAGGGGGCTCTACACCTTC.